This T cell receptor (beta chain) was sequenced during a study of shared clonotypes between healthy human individuals (dated by TCRdb to about 2020). In the study overall: A couple of women and a few men aged 18 to 49 years were included in the cohort. Per donor, three plates each were used for CD4 naive and CD4 memory, two for CD8 naive, and one for CD8 memory. To estimate repertoire size and how much clonotypes are shared between individuals, the study performed deep sequencing of blood TCR repertoires from about five healthy adults. To increase sequencing depth and limit assay-specific biases, different laboratories used diverse techniques to prepare libraries and sequence TCR repertoires. Each donor's leukapheresis produced roughly between roughly 0.85 and 10 billion PBMCs. What the study reported, not specific to this receptor: Higher generation probabilities were observed for clonotypes shared by all four sorted-subset donors than for non-shared clonotypes. Sampling was limited to blood, and TCR repertoires in tissue likely differ from TCR repertoires in blood. The genetic and exposure-history diversity represented was limited by the small number of donors. Estimated clonotype richness was generally larger for naive than for memory subsets. Rarefaction of sorted-subset datasets indicated incomplete sequencing despite the large sequencing depth. Pairwise subsampling indicated that sequencing depth was expected to affect the degree of clonotype sharing among donors. When several donors were compared, the shared fraction of clonotypes was about 5% for naive CD4, around 4% for naive CD8, more than 2% for memory CD4, and under 0.5% for memory CD8.

As to this clone: Its recognized antigen is unknown. No much larger clone is present one base from it, and per-base qualities are unavailable.

Trimming removed 5 bases from V and 8 bases from J; the gene matches leave 8 bases unexplained. CDR1 is given as GTSNPN and CDR2 as SVGIG, both from the germline V gene (reference sequence). Taken from cysteine to phenylalanine, the CDR3 has 14 residues. Only CDR3 DNA remains: 42 bases, in frame from the first base. TCR CDR3 regions were amplified from genomic DNA by multiplex PCR using the deep immunoSEQ assay. Extracted genomic DNA from each cell subset was spread evenly across all wells of several immunoSEQ 96-well plates, with each plate serving as a replicate. For sorted subsets, around 200 ng genomic DNA, equal to about 30,000 T cell genomes, was loaded into each replicate PCR. The purified libraries were quantified using a Qubit 3.0 fluorometer, sized with a Bioanalyzer 2100, and then quantified again using the KAPA Library Quantification kit. Every immunoSEQ 96-well plate was sequenced on a dedicated single-read 150-cycle Illumina NextSeq 550 flow cell. Under the source paper's analysis protocol: Because the immunoSEQ output included only junctional sequences and no quality scores, the filtering could not be the same as the filtering used for full-length reads. Sequences were annotated with PyIR, a Python wrapper for IgBLAST v1.9, and V/J genes and CDR3 were assigned using IMGT germline references. Any read was removed if the V/J assignment was weak (E-value above 1e-6), the CDR3 was missing, or the read contained stop codons, out-of-frame junctions, or ambiguous translated residues. V3J clonotypes were defined as sequences sharing the same inferred V gene, J gene, and CDR3 amino acid sequence. To compute the percentage overlap between repertoires, the number of shared unique clonotypes was divided by the size of the smaller repertoire. RTK rarefaction, the Chao1 estimator, and Recon v2.1 estimates of unobserved clonotypes were used to assess repertoire richness. Generation probabilities were computed with OLGA for all TCRbeta clonotypes obtained by the gDNA method from a handful of donors. TCRdb re-hosts the immuneACCESS table, in-frame sequences only. Its copies lack some clones; in the studies checked, an unresolved V gene accounts for under half of them, and the cause for the rest is not known. V and J calls and clone size are as listed in that table; D and trimming were resolved from the DNA. The sample table records approximately 2,300,000 clones; roughly 90% of these occur just once. The ten largest account for about 0.41% of the sample.

The donors were healthy, HIV-negative adults with no recently reported acute infections or vaccinations. Every donor was a Caucasian adult residing in Nashville, Tennessee, USA. CD4+ T cells were enriched by magnetic negative selection, after which naive cells were positively selected on CD45RA and the negative fraction was taken as the memory subset. After blood collection by leukapheresis, PBMCs were isolated using Ficoll-Histopaque density gradient centrifugation and then cryopreserved in the vapor phase of liquid nitrogen. Purity and quantity of every magnetically sorted T cell population were checked by analytical flow cytometry. Genomic DNA was isolated from every sorted fraction and measured by UV absorbance on a Nanodrop 2000c.

The chain couples TRBV30 to TRBJ1-6, with 8 bases aligning to TRBD1. Sequenced material: naive CD4+ T cells from PBMCs. This specimen's cell subset or site label, per the study, means: CD45RA+ positively selected. The clonotype comes from a man between 18 and 29 years old in good health. Some clones in this sample may be carry-over from other donors' samples. The CDR3 loop reads CAWRGQGGDSPLHF. The sequenced DNA: TGTGCCTGGCGCGGACAGGGCGGTGATTCACCCCTCCACTTT.